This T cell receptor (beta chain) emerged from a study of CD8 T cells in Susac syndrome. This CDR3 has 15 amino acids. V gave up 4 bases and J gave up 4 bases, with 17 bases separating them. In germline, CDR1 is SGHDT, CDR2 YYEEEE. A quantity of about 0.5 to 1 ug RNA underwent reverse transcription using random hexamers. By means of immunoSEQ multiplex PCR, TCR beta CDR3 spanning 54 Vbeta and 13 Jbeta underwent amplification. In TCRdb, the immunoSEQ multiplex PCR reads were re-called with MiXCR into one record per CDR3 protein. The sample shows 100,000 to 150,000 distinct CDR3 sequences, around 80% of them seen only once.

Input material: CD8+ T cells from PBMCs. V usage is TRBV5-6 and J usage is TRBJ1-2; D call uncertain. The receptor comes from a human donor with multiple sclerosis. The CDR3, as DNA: TGTGCCAGCAGCCCAACCATCGAACAGTTCTATGGCTACACCTTC. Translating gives CASSPTIEQFYGYTF.